Below, one T cell receptor beta chain is given with its context. Its antigen has not been determined. At one of its ends the junction is not consistent with the germline gene, which may arise from a read error. The data were obtained in a study of a mutant IDH1 vaccine in newly diagnosed glioma listed by TCRdb under 2021. Regarding the study in general: Of the approximately 30 treated patients, about 62% were male and about 38% were female, and the mean age was approximately 40 years. For exploratory analyses, roughly 25 treated patients had longitudinal TCRB deep sequencing done wherever samples were available. Before enrollment, patients had received standard therapy of radiotherapy alone, temozolomide alone, or radiochemotherapy with temozolomide; most received the combination. Peripheral blood was drawn at six visits: V03 (baseline), V05, V07, V10, V12 and V13.

Libraries were made using the immunoSEQ multiplex PCR assay. Rearranged TCR beta chain sequences were amplified using the hsTCRB Kit according to the manufacturer's protocol. TCRB libraries were sequenced on an Illumina MiSeq. In the source study's methods: The kit vendor's proprietary platform handled demultiplexing, trimming and gene mapping. TCRdb carries this immuneACCESS record with in-frame sequences only. Its versions omit some clonotypes, under half of them owing to an unresolved V gene in the studies checked, with the rest unexplained. The V and J calls and clone size come from that table; D and trimming were worked out from the DNA. In all, the sample holds roughly 99,000 clones, and about 87% of those were seen once. Under 0.65% of the sample lies in the top ten. The germline V gene yields ENHRY for CDR1 and SYGVKD for CDR2. The CDR3 covers 9 residues, taking in both the cysteine and the phenylalanine. Only the CDR3 portion is preserved as DNA: 27 bases, with reading frame beginning at the first base.

This sample's time point label indicates: baseline, week 1 (first vaccination visit). The meaning of the sample's treatment or condition label: pre-vaccination baseline after standard-of-care therapy. All donors had newly diagnosed IDH1-mutant astrocytomas of WHO grade 3 or 4 that showed loss of nuclear ATRX. The samples were drawn from NOA16, a multicentre, single-arm, open-label phase I trial in Germany that tested a mutant IDH1 peptide vaccine in humans for the first time. For immunogenicity testing, the blood drawn at visit V03 was used as the baseline sample. The DNeasy Blood and Tissue Kit was used to extract genomic DNA from EDTA blood for TCRB sequencing. Points the paper makes about the study in general: Selection of PBMC samples for TCRB deep sequencing was based on availability. Immune responses induced by the vaccine were seen in 90% to 95% of patients across multiple MHC alleles. Changes in the top peripheral T cell clonotypes picked up by TCRB sequencing did not appear to be linked to pseudoprogression. It was noted by the authors that analyses of patient blood samples could not be reproduced owing to sample limitations.

Source: PBMCs, taken from a glioma patient treated with radiotherapy, temozolomide or both. The chain is assembled from TRBV10-3 and TRBJ1-2, with the D segment identity uncertain. The source of this sequence is a woman between 45 and 65 years old with glioma. At the DNA level, the sequence is TGTGCCATCAGAGACCCCCCCCACTTC. Its coded protein is CAIRDPPHF.